The rows below give T cell receptor beta chains drawn from one sample of a study of T cells in Graves' hyperthyroidism and ophthalmopathy. TCRdb reprocessed the multiplex PCR reads via MiXCR and lists one record per CDR3 protein. The table has hundreds of thousands of distinct CDR3 sequences, 14% seen once. The specimen sequenced was blood. All receptors come from a woman aged 18-30 years with Graves' hyperthyroidism. CDR3s include the opening cysteine and the closing phenylalanine or tryptophan. Fields, in order: D gene, clone size, V gene, CDR3 length, J gene, CDR3 DNA, CDR3 protein. The D gene is left open where the match is weak. Expanded clones are given a class, and other clones once, few, many or no size at all.

d_call: TRBD2
clone_size: many
v_call: TRBV6-1
cdr3_length: 17
j_call: TRBJ2-2
cdr3_nt: TGTGCCAGCAGTGAAACGCTAGCGGGAGAATACACCGGGGAGCTGTTTTTT
cdr3_aa: CASSETLAGEYTGELFF

d_call: .
clone_size: few
v_call: TRBV24-1
cdr3_length: 15
j_call: TRBJ2-2
cdr3_nt: TGTGCCACCAGTGACCCTAAACCCCTGACCGGGGAGCTGTTTTTT
cdr3_aa: CATSDPKPLTGELFF

d_call: .
clone_size: few
v_call: TRBV7-2
cdr3_length: 15
j_call: TRBJ2-3
cdr3_nt: TGTGCCAGCAGCTTAGACGGGTACACCACAGATACGCAGTATTTT
cdr3_aa: CASSLDGYTTDTQYF

d_call: .
clone_size: many
v_call: TRBV20-1
cdr3_length: 13
j_call: TRBJ2-7
cdr3_nt: TGCAGTGCTAGACCGGAGGCCGGCTACGAGCAGTACTTC
cdr3_aa: CSARPEAGYEQYF

d_call: TRBD2
clone_size: .
v_call: TRBV7-2
cdr3_length: 20
j_call: TRBJ2-5
cdr3_nt: TGTGCCAGCAGCTCTTTATTCTCGATGGGACGGGAGGGCCGGGGGGAGACCCAGTACTTC
cdr3_aa: CASSSLFSMGREGRGETQYF

d_call: .
clone_size: many
v_call: TRBV4-1
cdr3_length: 16
j_call: TRBJ1-2
cdr3_nt: TGCGCCAGCAGCCAGGGAAGAGCGTCAGGTTCCTATGGCTACACCTTC
cdr3_aa: CASSQGRASGSYGYTF

d_call: TRBD1
clone_size: many
v_call: TRBV4-1
cdr3_length: 15
j_call: TRBJ2-5
cdr3_nt: TGCGCCAGCAGCCACGGACAGGGGGAACGCGAGACCCAGTACTTC
cdr3_aa: CASSHGQGERETQYF

d_call: TRBD2
clone_size: .
v_call: TRBV6-2/TRBV6-3
cdr3_length: 15
j_call: TRBJ2-3
cdr3_nt: TGTGCCAGCAGACGCACTAGCGGGAGGAGGGGTACGCAGTATTTT
cdr3_aa: CASRRTSGRRGTQYF

d_call: TRBD2
clone_size: few
v_call: TRBV4-1
cdr3_length: 17
j_call: TRBJ2-1
cdr3_nt: TGCGCCAGCAGCCAAGGCCAGTGGGGGGGCTCCTACAATGAGCAGTTCTTC
cdr3_aa: CASSQGQWGGSYNEQFF

d_call: TRBD1
clone_size: .
v_call: TRBV12-3/TRBV12-4
cdr3_length: 13
j_call: TRBJ1-5
cdr3_nt: TGTGCCAGCAGTTTAGATTCGGGGACAGTTCAGCATTTT
cdr3_aa: CASSLDSGTVQHF

d_call: .
clone_size: many
v_call: TRBV6-5
cdr3_length: 14
j_call: TRBJ2-7
cdr3_nt: TGTGCCAGTTGGGCCAAAACAGGTACCTACGAGCAGTACTTC
cdr3_aa: CASWAKTGTYEQYF

d_call: .
clone_size: few
v_call: TRBV20-1
cdr3_length: 13
j_call: TRBJ2-1
cdr3_nt: TGCAGCGTTGTGGGGGCCCCGTGGGATGAGCAGTTCTTC
cdr3_aa: CSVVGAPWDEQFF

d_call: .
clone_size: many
v_call: TRBV7-8
cdr3_length: 14
j_call: TRBJ2-3
cdr3_nt: TGTGCCAGCAGCTTAGCCGAGACGGCAGATACGCAGTATTTT
cdr3_aa: CASSLAETADTQYF

d_call: .
clone_size: many
v_call: TRBV12-3/TRBV12-4
cdr3_length: 13
j_call: TRBJ2-3
cdr3_nt: TGTGCCAGCGGCACCCTTAGCACAGATACGCAGTATTTT
cdr3_aa: CASGTLSTDTQYF

d_call: .
clone_size: few
v_call: TRBV3-1
cdr3_length: 13
j_call: TRBJ2-1
cdr3_nt: TGTGCCGGCAGCCAAGACCACCGCGGTGAGCAGTTCTTC
cdr3_aa: CAGSQDHRGEQFF

d_call: .
clone_size: few
v_call: TRBV30
cdr3_length: 18
j_call: TRBJ1-1
cdr3_nt: TGTGCCTGGAGAGTGTTTTCAGGGAGTGGGAGGAATAACACTGAAGCTTTCTTT
cdr3_aa: CAWRVFSGSGRNNTEAFF

d_call: TRBD2
clone_size: many
v_call: TRBV7-2
cdr3_length: 13
j_call: TRBJ2-7
cdr3_nt: TGTGCCAGCAGCCTAGCGGGACGGGCCGAGCAGTACTTC
cdr3_aa: CASSLAGRAEQYF

d_call: TRBD2
clone_size: many
v_call: TRBV7-8
cdr3_length: 15
j_call: TRBJ2-1
cdr3_nt: TGTGCCAGCAGCCTGGAGGCGGGAGTAGGAAATGAGCAGTTCTTC
cdr3_aa: CASSLEAGVGNEQFF

d_call: .
clone_size: many
v_call: TRBV7-8
cdr3_length: 16
j_call: TRBJ2-7
cdr3_nt: TGTGCCAGCAGCGATAGCGCGGGACTGAGCTCCTACGAGCAGTACTTC
cdr3_aa: CASSDSAGLSSYEQYF

d_call: .
clone_size: many
v_call: TRBV28
cdr3_length: 20
j_call: TRBJ2-5
cdr3_nt: TGTGCCAGCAGTTTTTTGATATGGGGTGGCCCGGGGCGCGGAGAAGAGACCCAGTACTTC
cdr3_aa: CASSFLIWGGPGRGEETQYF

d_call: .
clone_size: many
v_call: TRBV3-1
cdr3_length: 13
j_call: TRBJ1-1
cdr3_nt: TGTGCCAGCAGTATGACCCGAGACACTGAAGCTTTCTTT
cdr3_aa: CASSMTRDTEAFF

d_call: .
clone_size: few
v_call: TRBV29-1
cdr3_length: 14
j_call: TRBJ2-3
cdr3_nt: TGCAGCGTTGTGCGGACCGTATACACAGATACGCAGTATTTT
cdr3_aa: CSVVRTVYTDTQYF

d_call: .
clone_size: .
v_call: TRBV11-2
cdr3_length: 14
j_call: TRBJ1-3
cdr3_nt: TGTGCCAGCGGGAACGGACTCTCTGGAAACACCATATATTTT
cdr3_aa: CASGNGLSGNTIYF

d_call: TRBD1
clone_size: many
v_call: TRBV12-3/TRBV12-4
cdr3_length: 14
j_call: TRBJ2-5
cdr3_nt: TGTGCCAGCAGTTCGACAACAGGGGACGAGACCCAGTACTTC
cdr3_aa: CASSSTTGDETQYF

d_call: .
clone_size: few
v_call: TRBV20-1
cdr3_length: 13
j_call: TRBJ2-1
cdr3_nt: TGCAGTGCATTACTAGGGACCTACAATGAGCAGTTCTTC
cdr3_aa: CSALLGTYNEQFF

d_call: .
clone_size: many
v_call: TRBV3-1
cdr3_length: 16
j_call: TRBJ1-3
cdr3_nt: TGTGCCAGCAGCCAGACCGGGACCGTCGCTGGAAACACCATATATTTT
cdr3_aa: CASSQTGTVAGNTIYF

d_call: .
clone_size: many
v_call: TRBV3-1
cdr3_length: 12
j_call: TRBJ1-1
cdr3_nt: TGTGCCAGCAGCCCTTCGGAGGGGTATGCTTTCTTT
cdr3_aa: CASSPSEGYAFF

d_call: .
clone_size: many
v_call: TRBV30
cdr3_length: 11
j_call: TRBJ1-6
cdr3_nt: TGTGCCTGGAGGCGGAATTCACCCCTCCACTTT
cdr3_aa: CAWRRNSPLHF

d_call: .
clone_size: many
v_call: TRBV11-2
cdr3_length: 14
j_call: TRBJ2-1
cdr3_nt: TGTGCCAGCAGCTTTGCGGATTCGTACAATGAGCAGTTCTTC
cdr3_aa: CASSFADSYNEQFF

d_call: TRBD2
clone_size: .
v_call: TRBV20-1
cdr3_length: 17
j_call: TRBJ2-2
cdr3_nt: TGCAGTGCTAGGGTACTAGCGCCGGACTTCCCCACCGGGGAGCTGTTTTTT
cdr3_aa: CSARVLAPDFPTGELFF

d_call: TRBD1
clone_size: many
v_call: TRBV2
cdr3_length: 14
j_call: TRBJ1-1
cdr3_nt: TGTGCCAGACTACAGGGGAAGGTGAACACTGAAGCTTTCTTT
cdr3_aa: CARLQGKVNTEAFF

d_call: .
clone_size: many
v_call: TRBV28
cdr3_length: 14
j_call: TRBJ2-3
cdr3_nt: TGTGCCAGCAGTTCAACAGGGTTAGGAGATACGCAGTATTTT
cdr3_aa: CASSSTGLGDTQYF

d_call: .
clone_size: .
v_call: TRBV7-9
cdr3_length: 16
j_call: TRBJ1-4
cdr3_nt: TGTGCCAGCAGTCCTAGTCGACAGTTCGTTGACGAAAAACTGTTTTTT
cdr3_aa: CASSPSRQFVDEKLFF

d_call: .
clone_size: .
v_call: TRBV6-2/TRBV6-3
cdr3_length: 15
j_call: TRBJ2-7
cdr3_nt: TGTGCCAGCAGTTTGCTCGGGACGGACTCCTACGAGCAGTACTTC
cdr3_aa: CASSLLGTDSYEQYF

d_call: .
clone_size: .
v_call: TRBV15
cdr3_length: 14
j_call: TRBJ2-1
cdr3_nt: TGTGCCACCAGCAGAGATCTAAGGGATGGTGAGCAGTTCTTC
cdr3_aa: CATSRDLRDGEQFF

d_call: .
clone_size: many
v_call: TRBV28
cdr3_length: 12
j_call: TRBJ2-7
cdr3_nt: TGTGCCAGCAGGGGGGCCGTCTACGAGCAGTACTTC
cdr3_aa: CASRGAVYEQYF

d_call: TRBD1
clone_size: .
v_call: TRBV29-1
cdr3_length: 17
j_call: TRBJ2-5
cdr3_nt: TGCAGCGTTGAAGATCTTGAGACAGGGATAGATGGGGAGACCCAGTACTTC
cdr3_aa: CSVEDLETGIDGETQYF

d_call: .
clone_size: many
v_call: TRBV28
cdr3_length: 14
j_call: TRBJ2-3
cdr3_nt: TGTGCCAGCACTCTGGGGGGTTTTACAGATACGCAGTATTTT
cdr3_aa: CASTLGGFTDTQYF

d_call: .
clone_size: .
v_call: TRBV20-1
cdr3_length: 15
j_call: TRBJ1-3
cdr3_nt: TGCAGTGCTAGACCCGGGCAGCACTCTGGAAACACCATATATTTT
cdr3_aa: CSARPGQHSGNTIYF

d_call: TRBD2
clone_size: .
v_call: TRBV4-2
cdr3_length: 14
j_call: TRBJ2-1
cdr3_nt: TGTGCCAGCAGCCAAAGGGAGGGCGGGGGTGAGCAGTTCTTC
cdr3_aa: CASSQREGGGEQFF

d_call: .
clone_size: many
v_call: TRBV12-3/TRBV12-4
cdr3_length: 14
j_call: TRBJ1-1
cdr3_nt: TGTGCCAGCAGTTTAGGGGGGCGGCTCACTGAAGCTTTCTTT
cdr3_aa: CASSLGGRLTEAFF

d_call: .
clone_size: .
v_call: TRBV6-1
cdr3_length: 8
j_call: TRBJ2-5
cdr3_nt: TGTGCCAGCAGTGGATGGTACTTC
cdr3_aa: CASSGWYF

d_call: .
clone_size: many
v_call: TRBV18
cdr3_length: 14
j_call: TRBJ1-2
cdr3_nt: TGTGCCAGCTCACCACCGTTACAGTCCCATGGCTACACCTTC
cdr3_aa: CASSPPLQSHGYTF

d_call: .
clone_size: .
v_call: TRBV4-1
cdr3_length: 16
j_call: TRBJ2-2
cdr3_nt: TGCGCCAGCAGCCGACAGGCAATCGCGAACACCGGGGAGCTGTTTTTT
cdr3_aa: CASSRQAIANTGELFF

d_call: .
clone_size: many
v_call: TRBV7-9
cdr3_length: 16
j_call: TRBJ1-1
cdr3_nt: TGTGCCAGCAGCTTCCGGCCTTGGGAAAAGAACACTGAAGCTTTCTTT
cdr3_aa: CASSFRPWEKNTEAFF

d_call: .
clone_size: many
v_call: TRBV28
cdr3_length: 13
j_call: TRBJ2-7
cdr3_nt: TGTGCCAGCAGTTTTGGATCCGGCTACGAGCAGTACTTC
cdr3_aa: CASSFGSGYEQYF